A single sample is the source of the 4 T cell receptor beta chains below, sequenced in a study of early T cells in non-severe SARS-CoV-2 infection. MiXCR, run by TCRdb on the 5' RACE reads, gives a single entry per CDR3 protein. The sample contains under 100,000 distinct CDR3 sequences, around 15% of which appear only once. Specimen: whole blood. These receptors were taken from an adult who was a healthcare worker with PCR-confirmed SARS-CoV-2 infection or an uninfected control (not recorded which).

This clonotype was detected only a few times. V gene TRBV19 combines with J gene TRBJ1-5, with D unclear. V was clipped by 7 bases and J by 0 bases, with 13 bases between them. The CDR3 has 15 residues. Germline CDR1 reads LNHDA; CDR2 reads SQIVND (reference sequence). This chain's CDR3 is CASTDMGYSNQPQHF. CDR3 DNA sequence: TGTGCCAGTACCGACATGGGGTATAGCAATCAGCCCCAGCATTTT.

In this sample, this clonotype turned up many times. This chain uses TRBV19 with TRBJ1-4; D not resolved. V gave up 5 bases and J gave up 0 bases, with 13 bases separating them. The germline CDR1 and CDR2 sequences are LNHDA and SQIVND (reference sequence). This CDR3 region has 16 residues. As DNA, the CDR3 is TGTGCCAGTAGTGATTTCAGAGGAGCAACTAATGAAAAACTGTTTTTT. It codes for CASSDFRGATNEKLFF. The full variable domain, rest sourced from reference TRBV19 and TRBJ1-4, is DGGITQSPKYLFRKEGQNVTLSCEQNLNHDAMYWYRQDPGQGLRLIYYSQIVNDFQKGDIAEGYSVSREKKESFPLTVTSAQKNPTAFYLCASSDFRGATNEKLFFGSGTQLSVL.

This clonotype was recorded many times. The DNA of the CDR3 is TGTGCCTGGAGTGTAGGGGACAGGGACACCGGGGAGCTGTTTTTT. This encodes CAWSVGDRDTGELFF. The gene calls are TRBV30 and TRBJ2-2; 9 bases map to TRBD1. Germline V gene data show CDR1 as GTSNPN and CDR2 as SVGIG (reference sequence). With 0 bases clipped from V and 3 bases from J, the junction kept 2 bases outside the gene matches. This CDR3 has 15 amino acids.

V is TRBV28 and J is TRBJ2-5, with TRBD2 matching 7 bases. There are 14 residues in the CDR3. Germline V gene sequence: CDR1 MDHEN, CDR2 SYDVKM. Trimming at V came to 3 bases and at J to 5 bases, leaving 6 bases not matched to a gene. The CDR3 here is CASSLAGLMETQYF. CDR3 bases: TGTGCCAGCAGTTTGGCGGGACTAATGGAGACCCAGTACTTC. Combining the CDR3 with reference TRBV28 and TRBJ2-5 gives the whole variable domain DVKVTQSSRYLVKRTGEKVFLECVQDMDHENMFWYRQDPGLGLRLIYFSYDVKMKEKGDIPEGYSVSREKKERFSLILESASTNQTSMYLCASSLAGLMETQYFGPGTRLLVL.